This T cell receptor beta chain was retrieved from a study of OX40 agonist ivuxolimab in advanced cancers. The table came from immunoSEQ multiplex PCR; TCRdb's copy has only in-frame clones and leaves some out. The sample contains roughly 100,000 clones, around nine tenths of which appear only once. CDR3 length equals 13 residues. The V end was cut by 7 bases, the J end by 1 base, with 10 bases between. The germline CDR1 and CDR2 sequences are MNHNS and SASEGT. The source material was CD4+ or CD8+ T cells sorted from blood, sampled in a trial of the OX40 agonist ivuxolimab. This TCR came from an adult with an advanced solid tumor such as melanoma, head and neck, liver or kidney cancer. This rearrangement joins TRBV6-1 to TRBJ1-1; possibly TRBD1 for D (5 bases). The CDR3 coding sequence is TGTGCCAGCACCGGACAACCGAACACTGAAGCTTTCTTT. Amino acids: CASTGQPNTEAFF.